These T cell receptor beta chains were read from a single sample in a study of T cell responses to AZD1222 COVID-19 vaccine. TCRdb's table, derived via immunoSEQ multiplex PCR, lists solely in-frame clones and lacks some. The sample consists of about 84,000 clones, 87% of them appearing once. The sample consisted of peripheral blood, taken 28 days after the second AZD1222 dose. These receptors were collected from an adult who received the AZD1222 COVID-19 vaccine. CDR3s leave out the opening cysteine and the closing phenylalanine or tryptophan. Clone size is given for some rows only: seen once, a few or many times, or a class if the clone is expanded.

V: TRBV5-6
size: -
J: TRBJ2-5
length: 14
CDR3: ASSLVSGGEGETQY

V: TRBV5-1
size: -
J: TRBJ1-1
length: 12
CDR3: ASSLTGGNTEAF

V: TRBV5-1
size: -
J: TRBJ2-5
length: 13
CDR3: ASSQTSGGRRTQY

V: TRBV5-1
size: once
J: TRBJ2-1
length: 13
CDR3: ASSLSGASYNEQF

V: TRBV18
size: few
J: TRBJ2-3
length: 11
CDR3: ASSPGHTDTQY

V: TRBV5-1
size: -
J: TRBJ1-2
length: 12
CDR3: ASSFDRDHYGYT

V: TRBV7-3
size: once
J: TRBJ2-7
length: 12
CDR3: ASSSTGGSYEQY

V: TRBV29-1
size: -
J: TRBJ1-2
length: 14
CDR3: SVSDAPGWANYGYT

V: TRBV7-2
size: once
J: TRBJ2-7
length: 12
CDR3: ASSLERYTYEQY

V: TRBV30
size: once
J: TRBJ1-2
length: 13
CDR3: AWSMTGGAFYGYT

V: TRBV3-1/TRBV3-2
size: -
J: TRBJ2-4
length: 12
CDR3: ASSGQGARDIQY

V: TRBV7-9
size: once
J: TRBJ1-6
length: 13
CDR3: ASSLRSPYNSPLH